Described below is a single TCR beta chain sequence and its context. The sample comes from a study of technical replicates of blood from a handful of donors. Repertoires were generated with immunoSEQ multiplex PCR, while TCRdb's copy carries only in-frame clones and drops some. This table has about 100,000 clones, 85% to 95% appearing once. The CDR3 consists of 15 residues. V shed 7 bases and J 1 base; nucleotides not matched to a gene: 8. Germline V gene sequence: CDR1 SGDLS, CDR2 YYNGEE. The chain recombines TRBV9 with TRBJ2-3; TRBD2 matches 8 bases. Material for sequencing was T cells isolated from PBMCs. The TCR originated in a human donor in good health. The CDR3 nucleotides are TGTGCCAGCCAGGGGCTAGCGGGCGGCACAGATACGCAGTATTTT. Translated: CASQGLAGGTDTQYF. Full variable domain (remainder filled in from reference TRBV9 and TRBJ2-3): DSGVTQTPKHLITATGQRVTLRCSPRSGDLSVYWYQQSLDQGLQFLIQYYNGEERAKGNILERFSAQQFPDLHSELNLSSLELGDSALYFCASQGLAGGTDTQYFGPGTRLTVL.